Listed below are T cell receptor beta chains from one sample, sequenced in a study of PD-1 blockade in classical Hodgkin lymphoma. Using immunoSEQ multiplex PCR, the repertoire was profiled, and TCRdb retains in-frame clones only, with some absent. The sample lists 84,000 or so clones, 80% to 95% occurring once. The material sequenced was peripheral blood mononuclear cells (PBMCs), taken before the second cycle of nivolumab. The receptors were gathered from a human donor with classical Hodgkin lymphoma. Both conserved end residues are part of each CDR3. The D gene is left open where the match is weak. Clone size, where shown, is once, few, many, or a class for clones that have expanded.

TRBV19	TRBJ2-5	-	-	TGTGCCAGTAGTATGCAAGGAACGGGACGAGAGACCCAGTACTTC	CASSMQGTGRETQYF
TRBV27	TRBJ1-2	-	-	TGTGCCAGCAGTTTTTCTGGGGGGCCCTATGGCTACACCTTC	CASSFSGGPYGYTF
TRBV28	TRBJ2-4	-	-	TGTGCCAGCAGTTGGATTGCCGGGGGCCGTTACAAAAACATTCAGTACTTC	CASSWIAGGRYKNIQYF
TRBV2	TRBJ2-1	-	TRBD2	TGTGCCAGCAGTGAGGGGCTAGCGGGATCTGATGAGCAGTTCTTC	CASSEGLAGSDEQFF
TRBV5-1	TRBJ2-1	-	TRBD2	TGCGCCAGCAGCTTGACGAATCTAGCGGGACTCGCCTACAATGAGCAGTTCTTC	CASSLTNLAGLAYNEQFF
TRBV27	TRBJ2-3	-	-	TGTGCCAGCAGTTTATTAGGGGGGACAGATACGCAGTATTTT	CASSLLGGTDTQYF
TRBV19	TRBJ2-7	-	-	TGTGCCAGTAGTATAAACGGGGAAGGCGTTAGCTCCTACGAGCAGTACTTC	CASSINGEGVSSYEQYF
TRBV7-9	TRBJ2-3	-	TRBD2	TGTGCCAGCAGGGGGGGACTAGCGGGAGTGACAGATACGCAGTATTTT	CASRGGLAGVTDTQYF
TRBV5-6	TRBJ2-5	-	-	TGTGCCAGCAGCTTGCGGGAGAGGGAAGAGACCCAGTACTTC	CASSLREREETQYF
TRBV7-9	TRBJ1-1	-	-	TGTGCCAGCATAGGGAGCGTAAACACTGAAGCTTTCTTT	CASIGSVNTEAFF
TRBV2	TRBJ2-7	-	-	TGTGCCAGCAGTGAATTGGGACAGCAGTACTTC	CASSELGQQYF
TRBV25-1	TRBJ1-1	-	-	TGTGCCAGCAGACGGACGGTGAACACTGAAGCTTTCTTT	CASRRTVNTEAFF
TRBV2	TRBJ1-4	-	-	TGTGTCAGCAGTGAAGAGGGAGAGACTGGCGGACTGTTTTTT	CVSSEEGETGGLFF
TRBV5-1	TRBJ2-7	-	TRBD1	TGCGCCAGCAGCTCCTTAAACAGGGGGATGAACGAGCAGTACTTC	CASSSLNRGMNEQYF
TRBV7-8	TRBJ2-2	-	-	TGTGCCAGCAGCGGGGCGGCCGGGGAGCTGTTTTTT	CASSGAAGELFF
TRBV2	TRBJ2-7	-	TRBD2	TGTGCCAGCAGGCTACTAGCGCTATCCTACGAGCAGTACTTC	CASRLLALSYEQYF
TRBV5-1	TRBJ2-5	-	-	TGCGCCAGCAGCTCCAGGGCCTTTCAAGAGACCCAGTACTTC	CASSSRAFQETQYF
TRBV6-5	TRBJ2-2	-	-	TGTGCCAGCAGTTACTCAGGTGGGAACACCGGGGAGCTGTTTTTT	CASSYSGGNTGELFF
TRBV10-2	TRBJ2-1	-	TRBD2	TGCGCCAGCAGTGCGACTAGCGGATACAATGAGCAGTTCTTC	CASSATSGYNEQFF
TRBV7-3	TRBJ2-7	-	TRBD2	TGTGCCAGCAGCTTAGGCCGTACGGGGACTAGCGGGAGCGGCGAGCAGTACTTC	CASSLGRTGTSGSGEQYF
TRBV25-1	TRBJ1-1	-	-	TGTGCTCGCAGGATCCGGGACACTGAAGCTTTCTTT	CARRIRDTEAFF
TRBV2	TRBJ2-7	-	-	TGTGCCAGCAGTGAAGGGACTAAACACTACGAGCAGTACTTC	CASSEGTKHYEQYF
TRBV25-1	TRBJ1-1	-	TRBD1	TGTGCCAGCAGTGCCTGGACAGGGAGGAACACTGAAGCTTTCTTT	CASSAWTGRNTEAFF
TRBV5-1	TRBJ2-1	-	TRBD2	TGCGCCAGCAGCAACCCGACTAGCGGGAGTCCGAATGAGCAGTTCTTC	CASSNPTSGSPNEQFF
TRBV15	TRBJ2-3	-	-	TGTGCCACCAGCACCGACCGGGGAACAGATACGCAGTATTTT	CATSTDRGTDTQYF
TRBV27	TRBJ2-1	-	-	TGTGCCAGCAGTTTATGGAATGAGCAGTTCTTC	CASSLWNEQFF
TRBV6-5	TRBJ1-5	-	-	TGTGCCAGCAGTTACTCCGCCACGACAGGTTATCAGCCCCAGCATTTT	CASSYSATTGYQPQHF
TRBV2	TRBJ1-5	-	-	TGTGCCAGCGGTGAACAGGCATCTTTTCCCCAGCATTTT	CASGEQASFPQHF
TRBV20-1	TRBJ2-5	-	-	TGCAGTGCTAAATTTGGGGAGACCCAGTACTTC	CSAKFGETQYF
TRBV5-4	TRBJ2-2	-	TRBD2	TGTGCCAGCAGCTCGGGCGGGGGTGTTAGCGGGGTCGGGGAGCTGTTTTTT	CASSSGGGVSGVGELFF
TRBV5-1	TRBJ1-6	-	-	TGCGCCAGCAGCTTGGAGTTCAGGAGCTCCTATAATTCACCCCTCCACTTT	CASSLEFRSSYNSPLHF
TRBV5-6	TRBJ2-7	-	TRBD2	TGTGCCAGCAGCCCAGGTGGGGGGGCGGGAGGTCCCTTAAAGCAGTACTTC	CASSPGGGAGGPLKQYF
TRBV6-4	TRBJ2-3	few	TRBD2	TGTGCCAGCAGTGCCTTAGCGGGAGGGACTGGCGATACGCAGTATTTT	CASSALAGGTGDTQYF
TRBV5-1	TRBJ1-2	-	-	TGCGCCAGCAGCTTGGAAGGGCCAAGCCGATTCTATGGCTACACCTTC	CASSLEGPSRFYGYTF
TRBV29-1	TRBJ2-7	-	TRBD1	TGCAGCGTCTCCGGGACAGTAACCTACGAGCAGTACTTC	CSVSGTVTYEQYF
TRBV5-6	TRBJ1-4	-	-	TGTGCCAGCAGCTTGTCTAAGCGTACAGGGAGGCTTGAAAAACTGTTTTTT	CASSLSKRTGRLEKLFF
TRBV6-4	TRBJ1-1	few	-	TGTGCCAGCAGTGAGGGCTGGGACGGCACTGAAGCTTTCTTT	CASSEGWDGTEAFF
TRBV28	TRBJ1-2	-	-	TGTGCCAGCAGTTCTACCCTTCTCGGGGCAGGGGACCACTATGGCTACACCTTC	CASSSTLLGAGDHYGYTF
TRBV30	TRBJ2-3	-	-	TGTGCCTGGGCCCCGAGGGGGTTTGCAGATACGCAGTATTTT	CAWAPRGFADTQYF
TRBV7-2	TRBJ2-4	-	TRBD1	TGTGCCAGCAGCCCGGGACAGGGAAGGGGTAGAATAGCCAAAAACATTCAGTACTTC	CASSPGQGRGRIAKNIQYF
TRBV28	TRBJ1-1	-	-	TGTGCCAGCAGTTTGGGTAGGGGTGAAGCTTTCTTT	CASSLGRGEAFF
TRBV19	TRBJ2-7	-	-	TGTGCCACCGGGATAAGAGGGACCGAGCAGTACTTC	CATGIRGTEQYF
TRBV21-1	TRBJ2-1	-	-	TGTGCCAGCAGCACCGCGGGACTAGTCATTTGTGTAAATGAGCAGTTCTTC	CASSTAGLVICVNEQFF
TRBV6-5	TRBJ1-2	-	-	TGTGCCAGCAGTTACCACCCAGGGGATAACTATGGCTACACCTTC	CASSYHPGDNYGYTF
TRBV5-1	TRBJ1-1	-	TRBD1	TGCGCCAGCAGCTTCCTACAGGGGGACACTGAAGCTTTCTTT	CASSFLQGDTEAFF
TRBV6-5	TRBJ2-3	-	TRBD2	TGTGCCAGCAGTACCTCGGGGGGGGGCACAGATACGCAGTATTTT	CASSTSGGGTDTQYF
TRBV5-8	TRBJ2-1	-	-	TGTGCCAGCAGCGTGGGGTGGAGTGGTAGCGAGGAGTTCTTC	CASSVGWSGSEEFF
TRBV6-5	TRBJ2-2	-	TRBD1	TGTGCCAGCAGAAGGGGGACAGAAAACACCGGGGAGCTGTTTTTT	CASRRGTENTGELFF
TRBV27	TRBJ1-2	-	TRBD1	TGTGCCAGCAGTCCCCGGGACAGTGTATCTTATGGCTACACCTTC	CASSPRDSVSYGYTF
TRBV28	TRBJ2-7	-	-	TGTGCCAGCACCGAAGCGGGCCTTACGCCGTTGGGCGAGCAGTACTTC	CASTEAGLTPLGEQYF